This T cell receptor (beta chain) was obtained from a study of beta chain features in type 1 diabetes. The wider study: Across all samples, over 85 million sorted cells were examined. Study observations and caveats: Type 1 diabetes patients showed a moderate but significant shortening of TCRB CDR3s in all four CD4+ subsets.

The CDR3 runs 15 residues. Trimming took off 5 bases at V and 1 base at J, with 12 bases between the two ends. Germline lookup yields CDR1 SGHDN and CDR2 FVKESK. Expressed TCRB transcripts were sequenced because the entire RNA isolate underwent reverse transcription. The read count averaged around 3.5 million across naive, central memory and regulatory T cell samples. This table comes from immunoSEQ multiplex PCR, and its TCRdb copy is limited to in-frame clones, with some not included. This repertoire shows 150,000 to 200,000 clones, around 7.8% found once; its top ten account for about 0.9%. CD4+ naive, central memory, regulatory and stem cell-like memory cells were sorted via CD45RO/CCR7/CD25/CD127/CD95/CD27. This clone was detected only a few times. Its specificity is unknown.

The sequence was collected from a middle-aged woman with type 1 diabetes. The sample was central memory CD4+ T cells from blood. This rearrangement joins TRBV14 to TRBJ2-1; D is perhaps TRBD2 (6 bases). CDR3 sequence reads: CASSSLAWSYNEQFF. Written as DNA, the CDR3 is TGTGCCAGCAGCTCCCTAGCGTGGTCCTACAATGAGCAGTTCTTC.